This TCR beta chain was sequenced during a study of cytomegalovirus exposure and HLA in healthy donors (dated by TCRdb to 2015 to 2018). Study-wide context: According to an earlier analysis of 587 of the donors, 200 million or so T cells yielded 95 million to 140 million unique TCR beta sequences and approximately 300 Gb of sequence data. Using immunosequencing, the study profiled T cell repertoires from some 670 subjects and related those repertoires to cytomegalovirus serostatus. Every repertoire in the discovery cohort had been generated on one and the same sequencing platform. A handful of DR-DQ haplotypes were handled as single units for association and clustering because linkage in the cohort was strong. Donor age, sex, ethnicity and CMV serostatus were compiled alongside the repertoire data. A separate validation cohort of 100 to 150 different subjects was used in addition to the roughly 620-subject first cohort. A later genetic analysis used genome-wide SNP genotypes for 398 of the 666 donors, treating that subset as a discovery cohort. Both class I and class II loci were covered by HLA typing, at four-digit resolution. To predict cytomegalovirus infection status, the study brought together high-throughput TCR immunosequencing, statistical association of individual TCRs with disease status, and machine learning. To study patterns of TCR occurrence, a later analysis re-analyzed previously published TCR beta repertoires from around 660 donors and added high-resolution HLA genotyping. An earlier analysis of approximately 580 of the donors used high-throughput TCR beta sequencing to judge whether each TCR beta V gene segment behaved as functional or pseudogenic. Typing coverage varied by locus: roughly 629-640 donors for A, B, C, DRB1 and DQB1; around 560 for DQA1; more than 600 for DPA1; approximately 470 for DPB1. On average, approximately 250,000 unique TCR beta nucleotide sequences were sequenced per donor among a few hundred genotyped donors of the cohort, with about 19% of those sequences being non-productive. Rather than using new phenotypic data, the later analysis identified candidate immune exposures from TCR beta sequences and from how often those sequences occurred across donors. Among the roughly 430 genotyped donors, around 81% belonged to the genetic ancestry cluster associated with self-reported Caucasian donors. The study aimed to test whether signatures of past pathogen exposure could be identified by cataloging public T cell receptors. Approximately 300 gigabases of sequencing data and tens of millions of unique TCR sequences made up an early release that covered nearly 650 HLA-typed donors.

Turning to this clone: This receptor's antigen is unknown. Per-base quality was not reported, and no clone a single base away is much larger than it.

Between the V and J ends, shortened by 0 bases and 5 bases respectively, the junction contains 9 bases. CDR1 MNHEY and CDR2 SVGAGI were looked up in the germline V gene. CDR3 length: 14 amino acids, cysteine to phenylalanine. Kept here is only the CDR3 DNA, which spans 42 bases and is read in frame from base 1. Libraries came from the immunoSEQ multiplex PCR assay. For the multiplex PCR, a mixture combining 60 forward primers for TCR Vbeta segments and 13 reverse primers for TCR Jbeta segments was used. A multiplex PCR assay on genomic DNA amplified the CDR3 region of rearranged TCR beta genes. The amplified TCR beta libraries were sequenced on the Illumina HiSeq System as 87-base-pair reads. The source study handled its data this way. A later analysis tallied roughly 78 million unique TCR beta chains across the roughly 610 repertoires, and roughly 11 million of those chains were shared by two or more donors. A nearest-neighbor algorithm error-corrected the raw reads and collapsed the reads into unique sequences, merging closely related sequences to remove PCR and sequencing errors. To assign V, D and J gene segments, CDR3 sequences were aligned to IMGT reference sequences. For a sequence to be retained, a match of at least six nucleotides was required to both a V gene segment and a J gene segment. Rearrangements were classified as productive when the CDR3 lacked stop codons and remained in frame with V and J, and all other rearrangements were classified as non-productive. CDR3 was defined according to IMGT convention as the region running from the second conserved V-encoded cysteine to the conserved J-encoded phenylalanine. In an earlier analysis of approximately 590 of the donors, sequences lacking an unambiguous match to a single V gene segment were excluded. An earlier analysis of a few hundred of the donors called V segments functional above 56.7% productive rearrangements and segregating when the between-donor standard deviation exceeded 5%. To diagnose cytomegalovirus status from the catalog of TCR beta chain sequences, a statistical classification framework was built. V and J gene assignment, in a later analysis, came from comparing TCR nucleotide sequences with IMGT/GENE-DB human TR gene sequences. The TCRdist pipeline was used in a later analysis to assign CDR3 sequences and most-parsimonious VDJ recombination scenarios. A later analysis defined each TCR beta chain by its CDR3 amino acid sequence plus V-gene family, and excluded reads lacking a unique V-gene family. In a later analysis, fewer than 650 highly shared, low-generation-probability nucleotide sequences were removed to address suspected cross-contamination and a sequencing artifact. For each public chain, a later analysis derived a clonal expansion index from normalized ranks of inferred template counts within each repertoire. A later analysis computed generation probabilities with a VDJ recombination model fitted to out-of-frame rearrangements, and checked the results against IGoR. A later analysis scored TCR-TCR, TCR-HLA and TCR-CMV co-occurrence with hypergeometric tests, applying a repertoire-size bias correction to TCR pairs. A later analysis estimated false discovery rates by permuting HLA or CMV assignments 20 times. In a later analysis, co-occurring TCRs were grouped with DBSCAN, and TCRdist sequence similarity was added when clustering was performed within HLA-allele-positive subsets. For co-occurrence clustering, repertoires with fewer than 30,000 or more than 120,000 public chains were excluded, along with roughly 5 repertoires with anomalous nucleotide sharing. TCRdb's version of the immuneACCESS table is confined to in-frame rearrangements and falls short of the full clone set. An unresolved V gene accounts for under half of the shortfall where checked; the remainder is of unknown origin. The V and J calls and clone size were taken over from that table, and D and trimming were inferred from the DNA. This sample gives fewer than 45,000 clones in total; 60% to 75% of them show up just once. Together, the top ten hold roughly 3.7% of the sample.

The cohort consisted of 600 to 700 healthy bone marrow donors. All cohort members were sampled while nominally healthy, although unrecorded immune exposures were likely present. The donor tested CMV seronegative, placing the donor among the 352 seronegative members of the cohort. A peripheral blood sample was collected from each donor, and TCR beta sequencing was performed on peripheral blood mononuclear cells. Genomic DNA extraction from the blood cell samples was performed with the Qiagen DNeasy Blood Extraction Kit. Paper-wide results and their limitations: A later analysis associated 16,951 TCR beta sequences with specific HLA alleles at a false discovery rate of 0.05. The cohort was sequenced for TCR beta chains only, and without alpha or paired-chain data the features that could be detected were limited. The presence/absence analyses assumed that sequencing depth was roughly uniform across donors, and that assumption may not be true. Assigning TCR associations to individual alleles was difficult when HLA alleles, especially DR and DQ, strongly co-occurred. For the cohort, immune exposure information was limited to CMV serostatus. The classifier was reported to diagnose cytomegalovirus status with high specificity and sensitivity in both the original cohort and the validation cohort. A cluster of highly shared sequence variants was judged likely to represent a technical artifact of the sequencing pipeline. In the study, 164 TCR beta chains were listed as associated with cytomegalovirus. It was suggested by the authors that the approach could potentially be generalized to other disease states and immunological phenotypes. Correlated functional status among segregating V segments might be attributable to linkage disequilibrium, but an unknown experimental factor could not be ruled out. In an earlier analysis of some 640 of the donors, most TCR beta V segments were observed in productive rearrangements about 87% or about 30% of the time, broadly matching IMGT annotations. Three of the identified cytomegalovirus-associated TCR beta chains were confirmed in vitro to be specific for cytomegalovirus antigens. Because HLA typing was unavailable for some donors at each locus, only the typed subset was used in association tests. An association between a missense DCLRE1C variant and V-gene and J-gene trimming of TCR beta chains was found in a later genetic analysis and replicated in an independent cohort. Most CMV-associated TCR beta chains appeared to be HLA-restricted in a later analysis, and the HLA associations seemed to be driven largely by CMV exposure. According to a later genetic analysis, donors in an Asian-associated ancestry cluster had fewer N-insertions in productive TCRs than the approximately 700-donor mean. In a later analysis, TCR association rates were found to vary across HLA loci, with the most associated TCRs seen for DRB1 alleles and the fewest for HLA-C alleles. A further reported finding was that TCR beta sequences accurately predicted the HLA-A and HLA-B alleles for most subjects in the first cohort. A later analysis reported that several top co-occurrence clusters appeared linked to parvovirus B19, influenza, CMV and Epstein-Barr virus. Compared with equally common non-associated chains, HLA-associated TCR beta chains in a later analysis were more clonally expanded and had lower generation probabilities. Most TCR sequences were observed very rarely across donors, whereas some public TCRs were present in many individuals. Some IMGT-functional V segments, including TRBV6-2 and TRBV6-3, could not be distinguished by the 87-base-pair reads and were therefore excluded. Because counts were too low, approximately 15 rarely observed V segments, including chromosome 9 orphons, were excluded from the earlier analysis of some 540 of the donors.

The specimen was PBMCs. The source of this sequence is a man aged 35-49 years in good health and CMV-seronegative. The V gene is TRBV6-5 and the J gene is TRBJ2-3, with a weak D call of TRBD1 (5 bases match). The bases read TGTGCCAGCAGTTACTCGGTTAGGGGAGATACGCAGTATTTT. Translated, it gives CASSYSVRGDTQYF.